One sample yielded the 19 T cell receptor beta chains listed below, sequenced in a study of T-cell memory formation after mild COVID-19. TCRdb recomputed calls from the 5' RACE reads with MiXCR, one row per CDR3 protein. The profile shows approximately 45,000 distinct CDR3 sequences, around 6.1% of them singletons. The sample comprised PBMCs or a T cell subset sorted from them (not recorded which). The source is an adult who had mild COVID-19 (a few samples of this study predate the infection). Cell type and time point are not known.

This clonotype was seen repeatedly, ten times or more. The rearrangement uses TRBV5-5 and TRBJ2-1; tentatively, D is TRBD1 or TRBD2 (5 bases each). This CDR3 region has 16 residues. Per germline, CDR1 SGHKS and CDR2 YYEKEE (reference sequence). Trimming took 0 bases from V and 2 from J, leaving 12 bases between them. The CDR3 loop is CASSLATGRTYNEQFF. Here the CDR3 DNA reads TGTGCCAGCAGCTTGGCCACGGGACGGACCTACAATGAGCAGTTCTTC.

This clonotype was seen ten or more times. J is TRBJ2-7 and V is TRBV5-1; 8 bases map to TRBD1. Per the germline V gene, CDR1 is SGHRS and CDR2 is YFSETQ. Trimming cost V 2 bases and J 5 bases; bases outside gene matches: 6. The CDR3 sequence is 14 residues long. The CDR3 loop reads CASSFPGQGDEQYF. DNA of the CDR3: TGCGCCAGCAGCTTTCCTGGACAGGGTGACGAGCAGTACTTC.

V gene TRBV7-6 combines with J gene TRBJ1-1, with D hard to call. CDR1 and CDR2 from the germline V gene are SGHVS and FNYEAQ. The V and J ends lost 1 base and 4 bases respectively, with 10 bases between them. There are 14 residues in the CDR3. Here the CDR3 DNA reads TGTGCCAGCAGCTTAGAAGCGGGGAGCACTGAAGCTTTCTTT. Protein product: CASSLEAGSTEAFF.

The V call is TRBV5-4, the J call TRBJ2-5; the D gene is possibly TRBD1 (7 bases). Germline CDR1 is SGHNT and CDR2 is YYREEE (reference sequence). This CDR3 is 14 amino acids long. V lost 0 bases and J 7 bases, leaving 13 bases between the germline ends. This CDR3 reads CASSLAGDSRTQYF. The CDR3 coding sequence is TGTGCCAGCAGCTTGGCGGGGGACAGCCGGACCCAGTACTTC.

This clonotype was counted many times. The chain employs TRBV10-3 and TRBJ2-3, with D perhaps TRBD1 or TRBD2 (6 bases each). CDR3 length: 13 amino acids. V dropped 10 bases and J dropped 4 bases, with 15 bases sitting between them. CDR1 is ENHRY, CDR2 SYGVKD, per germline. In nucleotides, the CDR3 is TGTGCCAGGAGTGGGGGGCCTGCAGATACGCAGTATTTT. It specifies CARSGGPADTQYF.

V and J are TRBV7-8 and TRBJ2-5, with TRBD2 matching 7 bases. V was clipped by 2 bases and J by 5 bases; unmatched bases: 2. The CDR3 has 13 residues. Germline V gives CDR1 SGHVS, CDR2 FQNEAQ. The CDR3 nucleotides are TGTGCCAGCAGCTTACCCGGGGGGGAGACCCAGTACTTC. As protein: CASSLPGGETQYF.

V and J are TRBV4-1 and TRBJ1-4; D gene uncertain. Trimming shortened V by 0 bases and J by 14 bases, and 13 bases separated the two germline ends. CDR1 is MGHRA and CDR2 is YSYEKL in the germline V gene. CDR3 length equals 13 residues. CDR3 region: CASSQDWAGKLFF. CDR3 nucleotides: TGCGCCAGCAGCCAAGATTGGGCGGGGAAGCTGTTTTTT.

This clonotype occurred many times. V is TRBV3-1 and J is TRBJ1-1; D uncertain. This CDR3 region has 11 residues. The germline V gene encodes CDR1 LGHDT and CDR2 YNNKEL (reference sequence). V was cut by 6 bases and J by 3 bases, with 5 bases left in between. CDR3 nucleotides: TGTGCCAGCAGGCGGGACACTGAAGCTTTCTTT. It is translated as CASRRDTEAFF.

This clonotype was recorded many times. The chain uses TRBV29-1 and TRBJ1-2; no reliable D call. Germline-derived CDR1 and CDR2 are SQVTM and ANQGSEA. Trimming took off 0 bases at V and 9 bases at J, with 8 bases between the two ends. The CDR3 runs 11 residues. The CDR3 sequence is CSVEETTSYTF. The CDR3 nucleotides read TGCAGCGTTGAAGAAACAACAAGCTACACCTTC.

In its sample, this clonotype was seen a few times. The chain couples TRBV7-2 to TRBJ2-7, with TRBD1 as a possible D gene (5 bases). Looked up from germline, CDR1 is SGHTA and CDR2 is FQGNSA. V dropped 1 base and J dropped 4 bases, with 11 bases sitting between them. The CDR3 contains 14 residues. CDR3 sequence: CASSLVTGYYEQYF. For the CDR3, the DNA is TGTGCCAGCAGCTTAGTCACAGGTTATTACGAGCAGTACTTC.

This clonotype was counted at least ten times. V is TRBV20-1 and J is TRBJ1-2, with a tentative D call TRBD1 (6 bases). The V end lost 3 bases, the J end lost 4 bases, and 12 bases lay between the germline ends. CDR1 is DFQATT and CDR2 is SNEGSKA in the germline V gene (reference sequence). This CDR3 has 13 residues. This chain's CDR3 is CSARGHLGYGYTF. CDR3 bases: TGCAGTGCTAGGGGACACCTGGGCTATGGCTACACCTTC.

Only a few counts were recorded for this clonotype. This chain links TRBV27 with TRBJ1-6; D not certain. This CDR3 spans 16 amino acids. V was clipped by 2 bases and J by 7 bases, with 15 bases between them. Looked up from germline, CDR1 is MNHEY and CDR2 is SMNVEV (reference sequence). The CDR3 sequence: CASSLLALNPNSPLHF. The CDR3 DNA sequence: TGTGCCAGCAGTTTACTTGCCTTAAATCCCAATTCACCCCTCCACTTT.

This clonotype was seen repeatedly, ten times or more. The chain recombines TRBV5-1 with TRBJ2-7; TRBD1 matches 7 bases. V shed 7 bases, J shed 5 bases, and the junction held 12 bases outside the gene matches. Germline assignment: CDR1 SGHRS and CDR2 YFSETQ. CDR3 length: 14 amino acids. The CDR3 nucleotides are TGCGCCAGCGGCGGTCGAGACAGGGACCACGAGCAGTACTTC. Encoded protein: CASGGRDRDHEQYF.

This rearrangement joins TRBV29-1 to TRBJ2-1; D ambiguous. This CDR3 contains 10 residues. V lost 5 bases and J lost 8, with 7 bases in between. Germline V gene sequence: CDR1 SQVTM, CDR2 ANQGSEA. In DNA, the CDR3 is TGCAGCGTTTACCCCGATGAGCAGTTCTTC. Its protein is CSVYPDEQFF.

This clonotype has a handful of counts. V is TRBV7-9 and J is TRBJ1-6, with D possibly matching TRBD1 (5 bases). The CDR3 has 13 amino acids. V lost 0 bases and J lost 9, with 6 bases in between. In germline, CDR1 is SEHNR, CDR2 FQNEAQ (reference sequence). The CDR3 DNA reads TGTGCCAGCAGCTTAGCGGGGCTTTCACCCCTCCACTTT. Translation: CASSLAGLSPLHF.

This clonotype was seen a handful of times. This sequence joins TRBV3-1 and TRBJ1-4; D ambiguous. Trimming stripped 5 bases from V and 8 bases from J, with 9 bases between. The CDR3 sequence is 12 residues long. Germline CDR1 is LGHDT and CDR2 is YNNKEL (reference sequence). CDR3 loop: CASSFAQEKLFF. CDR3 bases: TGTGCCAGCAGCTTTGCGCAGGAAAAACTGTTTTTT.

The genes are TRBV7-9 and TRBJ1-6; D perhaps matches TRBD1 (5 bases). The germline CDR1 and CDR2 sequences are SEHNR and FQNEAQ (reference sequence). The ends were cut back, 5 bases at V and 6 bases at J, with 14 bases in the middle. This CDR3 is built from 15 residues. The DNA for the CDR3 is TGTGCCAGCAGCCTGCCGGGGACCACTAATTCACCCCTCCACTTT. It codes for CASSLPGTTNSPLHF.

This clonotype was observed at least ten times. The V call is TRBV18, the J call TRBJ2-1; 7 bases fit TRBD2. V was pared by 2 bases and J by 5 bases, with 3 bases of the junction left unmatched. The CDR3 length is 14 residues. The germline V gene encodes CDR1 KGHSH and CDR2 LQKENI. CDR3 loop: CASSPGLADNEQFF. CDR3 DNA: TGTGCCAGCTCACCAGGGCTAGCGGACAATGAGCAGTTCTTC. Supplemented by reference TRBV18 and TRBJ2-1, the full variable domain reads NAGVMQNPRHLVRRRGQEARLRCSPMKGHSHVYWYRQLPEEGLKFMVYLQKENIIDESGMPKERFSAEFPKEGPSILRIQQVVRGDSAAYFCASSPGLADNEQFFGPGTRLTVL.

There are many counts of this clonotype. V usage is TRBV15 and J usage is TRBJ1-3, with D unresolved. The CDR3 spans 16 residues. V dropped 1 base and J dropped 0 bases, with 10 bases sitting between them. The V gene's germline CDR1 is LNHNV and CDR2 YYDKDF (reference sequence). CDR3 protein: CATSRVGGRSGNTIYF. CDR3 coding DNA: TGTGCCACCAGCAGAGTGGGAGGGCGCTCTGGAAACACCATATATTTT.